The clone carrying this TCR beta chain occurred many times. Germline CDR1 DFQATT, CDR2 SNEGSKA (reference sequence). The CDR3 has 17 amino acids. V trimming: 2 bases; J trimming: 4 bases; junction bases outside the gene matches: 10. Unique molecular identifiers were built into the TCRbeta library. TCRdb passed the PCR reads through MiXCR, listing each CDR3 protein once. The table includes around 600,000 distinct CDR3 sequences, 16% detected once. This sample is part of a study of T-cell reconstitution after alpha-beta-depleted transplantation in children. The clonotype comes from a human donor who donated a stem cell graft to a child with acute myeloid leukemia. Sequences were derived from PBMCs from the stem cell graft donor, sampled from the stem cell graft. The genes are TRBV20-1 and TRBJ2-5, with TRBD2 matching 13 bases. The CDR3 protein is CSARRTSGGAFGETQYF. CDR3 sequence (DNA): TGCAGTGCTAGAAGAACTAGCGGGGGGGCATTTGGAGAGACCCAGTACTTC.